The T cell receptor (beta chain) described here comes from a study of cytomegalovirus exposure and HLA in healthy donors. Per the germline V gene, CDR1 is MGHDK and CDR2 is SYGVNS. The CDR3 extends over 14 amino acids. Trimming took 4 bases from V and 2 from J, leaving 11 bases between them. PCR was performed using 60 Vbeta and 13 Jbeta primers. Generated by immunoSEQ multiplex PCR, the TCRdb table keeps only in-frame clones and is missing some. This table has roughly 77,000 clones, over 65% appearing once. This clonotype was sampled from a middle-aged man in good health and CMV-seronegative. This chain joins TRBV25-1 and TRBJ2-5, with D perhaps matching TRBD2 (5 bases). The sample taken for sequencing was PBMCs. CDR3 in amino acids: CASSGYGGQETQYF. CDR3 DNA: TGTGCCAGCAGTGGTTATGGCGGGCAAGAGACCCAGTACTTC.